A single sample gave rise to the 2 T cell receptor beta chains below, sequenced in a study of blood T cell repertoires in COVID-19. Sequencing used immunoSEQ multiplex PCR; TCRdb keeps in-frame clones, though not all of them. The data hold 65,000 to 75,000 clones, with around 80% observed a single time. The source material was peripheral blood. These TCRs come from a man at least 80 years old with acute or convalescent COVID-19.

The J gene is TRBJ1-4, the V gene TRBV5-1; no clear D gene. V gave up 5 bases and J gave up 4 bases, with 15 bases separating them. CDR3 size: 15 residues. The V gene's germline CDR1 is SGHRS and CDR2 YFSETQ. The DNA of the CDR3 is TGCGCCAGCAGTCCATCCGGCAGGATTAATGAAAAACTGTTTTTT. Its translation: CASSPSGRINEKLFF.

This sequence joins TRBV4-3 and TRBJ2-5, with TRBD2 matching 12 bases. Germline V CDR1 and CDR2: LGHNA, YSLEER. The CDR3 spans 19 residues. V lost 4 bases and J lost 1; bases outside the gene matches: 13. CDR3 amino acids: CASSLIRTSGVGLQETQYF. The CDR3 DNA follows: TGCGCCAGCAGCCTGATACGGACTAGCGGGGTGGGGCTCCAAGAGACCCAGTACTTC.